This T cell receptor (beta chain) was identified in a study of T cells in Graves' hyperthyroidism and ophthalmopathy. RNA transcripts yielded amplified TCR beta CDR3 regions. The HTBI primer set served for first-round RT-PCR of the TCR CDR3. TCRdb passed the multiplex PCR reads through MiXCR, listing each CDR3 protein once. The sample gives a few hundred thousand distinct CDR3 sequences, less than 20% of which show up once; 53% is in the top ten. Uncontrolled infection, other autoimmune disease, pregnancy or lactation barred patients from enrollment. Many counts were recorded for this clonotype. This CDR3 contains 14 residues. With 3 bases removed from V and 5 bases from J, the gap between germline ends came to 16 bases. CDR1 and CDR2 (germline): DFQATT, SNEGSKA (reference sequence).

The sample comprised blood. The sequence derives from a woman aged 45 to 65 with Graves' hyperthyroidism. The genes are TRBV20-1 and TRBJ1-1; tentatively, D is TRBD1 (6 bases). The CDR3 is CSASRGQGRTEAFF. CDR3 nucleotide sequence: TGCAGTGCTAGTCGGGGTCAGGGGAGGACTGAAGCTTTCTTT.